A single sample is the source of the 28 T cell receptor beta chains below, sequenced in a study of blood T cell repertoires in COVID-19. Clones were read by immunoSEQ multiplex PCR, and TCRdb kept only the in-frame ones, dropping some. The sample includes under 300,000 clones, approximately 82% of them seen just once. What was sequenced was peripheral blood. Every receptor here comes from a man older than 75 with acute or convalescent COVID-19.

V is TRBV25-1 and J is TRBJ1-5; D is ambiguous. With 3 bases removed from V and 0 bases from J, the gap between germline ends came to 9 bases. CDR3 length equals 15 residues. CDR1 and CDR2 from the germline V gene are MGHDK and SYGVNS. CDR3 sequence reads: CASSDTLGSNQPQHF. CDR3 DNA sequence: TGTGCCAGCAGTGACACACTAGGTAGCAATCAGCCCCAGCATTTT. Based on the CDR3 plus reference TRBV25-1 and TRBJ1-5, the full variable domain is EADIYQTPRYLVIGTGKKITLECSQTMGHDKMYWYQQDPGMELHLIHYSYGVNSTEKGDLSSESTVSRIRTEHFPLTLESARPSHTSQYLCASSDTLGSNQPQHFGDGTRLSIL.

The chain has TRBV6-5 and TRBJ2-7, with TRBD1 matching 9 bases. The CDR3 has 13 residues. With V trimmed by 6 bases and J by 1 base, 1 base remained unmatched. CDR1 and CDR2 from the germline V gene are MNHEY and SVGAGI. The CDR3 DNA reads TGTGCCAGCAGGGGGACAGGGTCCTACGAGCAGTACTTC. Protein sequence: CASRGTGSYEQYF.

This clone was recorded a few times. J is TRBJ2-7 and V is TRBV6-6, with 10 bases aligning to TRBD2. The V segment lost 7 bases and the J segment 0 bases; nucleotides outside the gene matches: 6. From germline, CDR1 is MNHNY and CDR2 SVGAGI (reference sequence). The CDR3 covers 15 residues. CDR3 in amino acids: CASIRAGGGSYEQYF. The CDR3 DNA follows: TGTGCCAGCATCCGAGCGGGAGGGGGCTCCTACGAGCAGTACTTC.

The chain is built from TRBV9 and TRBJ2-3; TRBD2 agrees at 11 bases. The J segment lost 0 bases and the V segment lost 1 base, leaving 7 bases of the junction unmatched. The CDR3 runs to 18 residues. In germline, CDR1 is SGDLS, CDR2 YYNGEE. The CDR3 DNA sequence: TGTGCCAGCAGCGTAAGCCTAGCGGGGGGCCGTAGCACAGATACGCAGTATTTT. Its translation: CASSVSLAGGRSTDTQYF. The full variable domain, with the rest looked up from reference TRBV9 and TRBJ2-3, is DSGVTQTPKHLITATGQRVTLRCSPRSGDLSVYWYQQSLDQGLQFLIQYYNGEERAKGNILERFSAQQFPDLHSELNLSSLELGDSALYFCASSVSLAGGRSTDTQYFGPGTRLTVL.

This chain links TRBV7-8 with TRBJ2-2; maybe TRBD2 (6 bases). V shed 5 bases and J shed 0 bases, with 10 bases lying between them. Germline loops: CDR1 SGHVS, CDR2 FQNEAQ. The CDR3 sequence is 15 residues long. The chain's CDR3 is CASSVRDANTGELFF. The CDR3 DNA sequence: TGTGCCAGCAGCGTGCGGGACGCGAACACCGGGGAGCTGTTTTTT.

This clone has at least ten counts. The rearrangement joins TRBV6-5 to TRBJ1-2, with unresolved D. CDR3 length: 12 residues. V shed 5 bases and J shed 3 bases, with 7 bases lying between them. Per germline, CDR1 MNHEY and CDR2 SVGAGI. CDR3 loop: CASSPRDYGYTF. In DNA form, the CDR3 reads TGTGCCAGCAGTCCACGGGACTATGGCTACACCTTC.

The V and J genes are TRBV24-1 and TRBJ1-1, with 7 bases that match TRBD1. Germline V lookup: CDR1 KGHDR, CDR2 SFDVKD. V lost 7 bases to trimming and J lost 2 bases; unmatched junction nucleotides: 6. The CDR3 runs to 14 residues. CDR3 DNA: TGTGCCACCAGCGAGACAGGGCTCAACACTGAAGCTTTCTTT. Residues: CATSETGLNTEAFF.

The V call is TRBV7-7, the J call TRBJ2-3; D unclear. In germline, CDR1 is SSHAT, CDR2 FNYEAQ (reference sequence). With 5 bases removed from V and 4 bases from J, the gap between germline ends came to 16 bases. The CDR3 runs 15 residues. CDR3 sequence (DNA): TGTGCCAGCAGCCTCGGTCCCCAAGAGGCAGATACGCAGTATTTT. Its protein is CASSLGPQEADTQYF.

This chain joins TRBV3-1 (or the pseudogene TRBV3-2) and TRBJ1-5; 7 bases are shared with TRBD1. From germline, CDR1 is LGHDT and CDR2 YNNKEL (reference sequence). Unmatched junction bases numbered 6, after V lost 9 bases and J lost 7 bases. CDR3 size: 12 residues. The CDR3 coding sequence is TGTGCCAGTAAGGGGGCCGGACAGCCCCAGCATTTT. This codes for CASKGAGQPQHF.

This clone was counted a few times. V usage is TRBV5-1 and J usage is TRBJ1-2; 8 positions agree with TRBD1. Germline CDR1 and CDR2: SGHRS and YFSETQ. This CDR3 is 15 amino acids long. After removal of 3 bases from V and 2 bases from J, the junction contained 6 bases not matched to a gene. CDR3 in amino acids: CASSWDQGANYGYTF. The CDR3 DNA follows: TGCGCCAGCAGCTGGGACCAGGGGGCGAACTATGGCTACACCTTC.

The genes are TRBV10-2 and TRBJ1-6; TRBD1 matches 9 bases. The CDR3 is 13 residues long. The V segment lost 8 bases and the J segment 8 bases; nucleotides outside the gene matches: 4. The germline V gene has CDR1 WSHSY and CDR2 SAAADI. CDR3 sequence reads: CASGDREYSPLHF. The CDR3 DNA is TGCGCCAGCGGGGACAGGGAATATTCACCCCTCCACTTT.

The V gene is TRBV5-4, the J gene TRBJ2-1; maybe TRBD2 (6 bases). The V end lost 0 bases, the J end lost 3 bases, and 10 bases lay between the germline ends. The CDR3 has 15 residues. The germline gives CDR1 SGHNT, CDR2 YYREEE (reference sequence). CDR3 nucleotide sequence: TGTGCCAGCAGCTTGGGCGGGGCCTTCTACAATGAGCAGTTCTTC. It codes for CASSLGGAFYNEQFF.

This chain uses TRBV28 with TRBJ2-5; TRBD1 agrees at 7 bases. The CDR3 is made up of 16 amino acids. The germline CDR1 and CDR2 sequences are MDHEN and SYDVKM. J gave up 2 bases and V 5 bases, and 11 bases lay outside the gene matches. The CDR3 nucleotides read TGTGCCAGCAGTCCCAGACAGGGCTATCGGCAAGAGACCCAGTACTTC. Amino acid sequence: CASSPRQGYRQETQYF.

This clone was seen a single time. The genes are TRBV6-6 and TRBJ2-5; 8 bases are a match to TRBD1. The CDR3 totals 13 residues. The J segment lost 5 bases and the V segment lost 5 bases, leaving 4 bases of the junction unmatched. Germline-derived CDR1 and CDR2 are MNHNY and SVGAGI (reference sequence). The CDR3 DNA reads TGTGCCAGCAGTGCACAGGGGGGCGAGACCCAGTACTTC. Translation: CASSAQGGETQYF.

Of note for this clone: The sample holds other DNA sequences that translate to the same CDR3. The V and J genes are TRBV5-1 and TRBJ1-3; 9 positions match TRBD1. Germline values: CDR1 SGHRS, CDR2 YFSETQ. This CDR3 has 15 residues. Germline trimming cut 2 bases from V and 4 bases from J; bases unmatched to any gene: 4. The DNA of the CDR3 is TGCGCCAGCAGCTTCAGCGGGACAGGGGGAAACACCATATATTTT. It specifies CASSFSGTGGNTIYF.

V is TRBV7-2 and J is TRBJ2-2, with 12 positions matching TRBD2. CDR3 length: 18 amino acids. Looked up from germline, CDR1 is SGHTA and CDR2 is FQGNSA. Losses at the gene ends were 4 bases for V and 1 base for J; bases not matched to a gene: 7. The CDR3 DNA reads TGTGCCAGCAGCTCACGTCCGGGACTAGCGGGGAACACCGGGGAGCTGTTTTTT. Amino acid sequence: CASSSRPGLAGNTGELFF.

This chain connects TRBV6-5 to TRBJ2-7; 12 positions match TRBD1. Germline CDR1 reads MNHEY; CDR2 reads SVGAGI. The CDR3 consists of 14 residues. V lost 6 bases and J lost 3; bases outside the gene matches: 3. CDR3 sequence reads: CASRGQGALYEQYF. CDR3 coding DNA: TGTGCCAGCAGGGGACAGGGGGCCCTCTACGAGCAGTACTTC.

The gene calls are TRBV19 and TRBJ1-2, with D possibly TRBD1 on 5 matching bases. CDR3 length equals 15 residues. Trimming took off 6 bases at V and 5 bases at J, with 19 bases between the two ends. Germline V gene lookup returns CDR1 LNHDA and CDR2 SQIVND (reference sequence). The chain's CDR3 is CASREEGLGLYGYTF. For the CDR3, the DNA is TGTGCCAGTAGAGAGGAAGGACTGGGACTTTATGGCTACACCTTC.

V gene TRBV28 combines with J gene TRBJ1-1; 8 bases agree with TRBD1. The ends lost 4 bases at V and 2 bases at J; junction bases unmatched: 3. Germline V gives CDR1 MDHEN, CDR2 SYDVKM. The CDR3 is made up of 14 amino acids. CDR3 DNA: TGTGCCAGCAGTTACGGACAGGGTAACACTGAAGCTTTCTTT. Its translation: CASSYGQGNTEAFF. The full variable domain, rest sourced from reference TRBV28 and TRBJ1-1, is DVKVTQSSRYLVKRTGEKVFLECVQDMDHENMFWYRQDPGLGLRLIYFSYDVKMKEKGDIPEGYSVSREKKERFSLILESASTNQTSMYLCASSYGQGNTEAFFGQGTRLTVV.

The gene calls are TRBV5-8 and TRBJ2-5; D is perhaps TRBD2 (7 bases). The V gene lost 4 bases and the J gene lost 5 bases, with 18 bases spanning the gap. The CDR3 loop spans 15 amino acids. Germline CDR1 reads SGHTS; CDR2 reads YDEGEE. CDR3 sequence (DNA): TGTGCCAGCAGCCCGGACCGGGGGGCGATGGAGACCCAGTACTTC. Translating it yields CASSPDRGAMETQYF.

V and J are TRBV15 and TRBJ2-6; no clear D. With 1 base removed from V and 2 bases from J, the gap between germline ends came to 21 bases. The germline CDR1 and CDR2 sequences are LNHNV and YYDKDF (reference sequence). There are 20 residues in the CDR3. The CDR3, as DNA: TGTGCCACCAGCAGAGGCTTCCAGACATCATTGGTAACTGGGGCCAACGTCCTGACTTTC. The encoded protein is CATSRGFQTSLVTGANVLTF.

V usage is TRBV6-5 and J usage is TRBJ2-7; D is perhaps TRBD2 (5 bases). The CDR3 totals 14 residues. The germline V gene encodes CDR1 MNHEY and CDR2 SVGAGI. The V end lost 5 bases, the J end lost 4 bases, and 15 bases lay between the germline ends. CDR3 nucleotides: TGTGCCAGCAGTAGCCCGGGAAGAGAGTACGAGCAGTACTTC. It encodes CASSSPGREYEQYF.

This chain links TRBV12-3 or TRBV12-4 with TRBJ2-7, with 11 bases identical to TRBD2. After removal of 10 bases from V and 2 bases from J, the junction contained 4 bases not matched to a gene. There are 13 residues in the CDR3. CDR3 amino acids: CATATSGAYEQYF. CDR3 nucleotide sequence: TGTGCCACTGCGACTAGCGGGGCCTACGAGCAGTACTTC.

The genes are TRBV24-1 and TRBJ2-7, with 9 bases identical to TRBD2. Trimming removed 9 bases from V and 0 bases from J; junction bases left unmatched: 5. This CDR3 is built from 14 residues. The germline CDR1 and CDR2 sequences are KGHDR and SFDVKD. The CDR3 region is CATETSGPSYEQYF. The CDR3, as DNA: TGTGCCACCGAGACTAGCGGTCCCTCCTACGAGCAGTACTTC.

The chain couples TRBV20-1 to TRBJ2-7, with D possibly being TRBD2 (6 bases). The CDR3 covers 11 residues. Germline values: CDR1 DFQATT, CDR2 SNEGSKA (reference sequence). Trimming took 6 bases from V and 7 from J, leaving 13 bases between them. In nucleotides, the CDR3 is TGCAGTGCGCAGACTAGGAAAGAGCAGTACTTC. Protein product: CSAQTRKEQYF.

J is TRBJ2-7 and V is TRBV29-1; TRBD2 matches 9 bases. CDR3 length equals 14 residues. CDR1 SQVTM and CDR2 ANQGSEA come from the germline V gene. V lost 3 bases, J lost 6 bases, and 9 bases stayed unmatched. CDR3 region: CSVDLLAGHAEQYF. CDR3 DNA sequence: TGCAGCGTTGACCTCCTAGCGGGACACGCCGAGCAGTACTTC.

The chain carries TRBV5-1 and TRBJ2-2, with 7 nucleotides matching TRBD2. The length of the CDR3 is 18 residues. CDR1 is SGHRS and CDR2 is YFSETQ in the germline V gene. V was clipped by 4 bases and J by 4 bases; unmatched bases: 16. CDR3 sequence (DNA): TGCGCCAGCAGCGATGGGGTGTCGTGGCAGCGGGGCACCGGGGAGCTGTTTTTT. This translates into CASSDGVSWQRGTGELFF. The entire variable domain, with the rest obtained from reference TRBV5-1 and TRBJ2-2, is as follows: KAGVTQTPRYLIKTRGQQVTLSCSPISGHRSVSWYQQTPGQGLQFLFEYFSETQRNKGNFPGRFSGRQFSNSRSEMNVSTLELGDSALYLCASSDGVSWQRGTGELFFGEGSRLTVL.

The rearrangement joins TRBV7-3 to TRBJ1-2; a weak D match, TRBD1 (5 bases). The CDR3 covers 14 residues. Trimming removed 2 bases at V and 9 bases at J, with 16 bases between. Germline V gene lookup returns CDR1 SGHTA and CDR2 FQGTGA. CDR3 sequence (DNA): TGTGCCAGCAGCTTATGGAAGACAGTCTTACGCTACACCTTC. It yields the protein CASSLWKTVLRYTF.